These 22 T cell receptor beta chains share one sample of origin, sequenced in a study of shared clonotypes between healthy human individuals. Only in-frame clones appear in the TCRdb table, and some are missing; sequencing was by immunoSEQ multiplex PCR. The sample has over 150,000 clones; approximately 61% are singletons. The source material was memory CD4+ T cells sorted from blood. The sample's subset: CD45RA-negative fraction. Every receptor here comes from a man aged 25 to 45 in good health.

The chain combines TRBV5-4 with TRBJ1-2, with a possible D match to TRBD1 (5 bases). This CDR3 region has 15 residues. The V end lost 3 bases, the J end lost 4 bases, and 16 bases lay between the germline ends. Germline V lookup: CDR1 SGHNT, CDR2 YYREEE (reference sequence). The CDR3 loop is CASSSSEGYIYGYTF. The CDR3 DNA reads TGTGCCAGCAGCTCTTCCGAGGGGTATATCTATGGCTACACCTTC.

The gene calls are TRBV5-1 and TRBJ2-2, with D possibly being TRBD1 (5 bases). Trimming took off 5 bases at V and 6 bases at J, with 17 bases between the two ends. CDR1 is SGHRS, CDR2 YFSETQ, per germline. This CDR3 is 15 amino acids long. The CDR3 nucleotides read TGCGCCAGCAGTTCTAGGGGCGGTTCGGCCGGGGAGCTGTTTTTT. As protein: CASSSRGGSAGELFF.

The chain combines TRBV9 with TRBJ2-5; D ambiguous. This CDR3 comprises 13 residues. CDR1 SGDLS and CDR2 YYNGEE come from the germline V gene. V shed 0 bases and J shed 2 bases, with 5 bases lying between them. Here the CDR3 DNA reads TGTGCCAGCAGCGTAGCCAGGCAAGAGACCCAGTACTTC. It encodes CASSVARQETQYF.

This clone was recorded once. The chain joins TRBV6-6 to TRBJ2-5; D ambiguous. Germline V lookup: CDR1 MNHNY, CDR2 SVGAGI (reference sequence). The CDR3 totals 13 residues. With 0 bases removed from V and 5 bases from J, the gap between germline ends came to 7 bases. The CDR3 here is CASSYSVWETQYF. The CDR3 DNA follows: TGTGCCAGCAGTTACTCCGTGTGGGAGACCCAGTACTTC.

The J gene is TRBJ1-4, the V gene TRBV4-1, with 7 bases aligning to TRBD1. V was pared by 4 bases and J by 0 bases, with 5 bases of the junction left unmatched. Germline V CDR1 and CDR2: MGHRA, YSYEKL. The CDR3 spans 16 residues. CDR3 loop: CASSLTGVTTNEKLFF. CDR3 DNA sequence: TGCGCCAGCAGCCTCACAGGGGTTACAACTAATGAAAAACTGTTTTTT.

The chain couples TRBV7-2 to TRBJ1-5; D is uncertain. V was clipped by 5 bases and J by 3 bases, with 14 bases between them. The CDR3 sequence is 15 residues long. In germline, CDR1 is SGHTA, CDR2 FQGNSA. The CDR3 reads CASSPFGADNQPQHF. The CDR3 coding sequence is TGTGCCAGCAGCCCCTTTGGCGCAGACAATCAGCCCCAGCATTTT.

This clone was detected a few times. The chain has TRBV27 and TRBJ1-5; no clear D gene. This CDR3 is 12 amino acids long. Germline CDR1 MNHEY, CDR2 SMNVEV (reference sequence). V lost 3 bases and J lost 3, with 3 bases in between. CDR3: CASSFLNQPQHF. The CDR3 DNA sequence: TGTGCCAGCAGTTTTCTCAATCAGCCCCAGCATTTT.

This clone has just a few counts. The gene calls are TRBV7-2 and TRBJ1-1; D remains ambiguous. Trimming stripped 2 bases from V and 2 bases from J, with 9 bases between. The V gene's germline CDR1 is SGHTA and CDR2 FQGNSA. The CDR3 spans 14 residues. The CDR3 is CASSLKMGNTEAFF. CDR3 nucleotides: TGTGCCAGCAGCTTAAAAATGGGAAACACTGAAGCTTTCTTT.

The chain uses TRBV9 and TRBJ2-3; D remains ambiguous. Germline V gene sequence: CDR1 SGDLS, CDR2 YYNGEE. V lost 0 bases, J lost 6 bases, and 8 bases lay in between. The CDR3 has 13 amino acids. In DNA, the CDR3 is TGTGCCAGCAGCGTAGGAGCTGGGGATACGCAGTATTTT. Amino acids: CASSVGAGDTQYF. The full variable domain, with the rest looked up from reference TRBV9 and TRBJ2-3, is DSGVTQTPKHLITATGQRVTLRCSPRSGDLSVYWYQQSLDQGLQFLIQYYNGEERAKGNILERFSAQQFPDLHSELNLSSLELGDSALYFCASSVGAGDTQYFGPGTRLTVL.

V is TRBV28 and J is TRBJ1-1; D is undetermined. Germline CDR1 and CDR2: MDHEN and SYDVKM. The CDR3 has 11 residues. The germline V and J ends were trimmed by 2 bases and 8 bases, with 6 bases remaining between them. The CDR3 sequence is CASSLPQEAFF. The CDR3 nucleotides are TGTGCCAGCAGTTTACCCCAAGAAGCTTTCTTT.

This clone was seen more than once but under ten times. The rearrangement uses TRBV14 and TRBJ2-3; TRBD2 might be the D (5 bases). Germline V gene data show CDR1 as SGHDN and CDR2 as FVKESK. The CDR3 contains 17 residues. The V end lost 0 bases, the J end lost 3 bases, and 16 bases lay between the germline ends. The CDR3 protein is CASSQDEGSISTDTQYF. The CDR3 nucleotides read TGTGCCAGCAGCCAAGATGAGGGTAGCATTTCAACAGATACGCAGTATTTT.

The gene calls are TRBV7-9 and TRBJ2-1; D unclear. Between the trimmed V and J ends, which lost 5 bases and 7 bases, there was a span of 24 bases. The CDR3 has 17 residues. Germline V gene lookup returns CDR1 SEHNR and CDR2 FQNEAQ (reference sequence). The CDR3, as DNA: TGTGCCAGCAGCCCCTCCATCTCTAGATCGGTACGGAATGAGCAGTTCTTC. Encoded protein: CASSPSISRSVRNEQFF. The variable domain in full, completed from reference TRBV7-9 and TRBJ2-1, reads DTGVSQNPRHKITKRGQNVTFRCDPISEHNRLYWYRQTLGQGPEFLTYFQNEAQLEKSRLLSDRFSAERPKGSFSTLEIQRTEQGDSAMYLCASSPSISRSVRNEQFFGPGTRLTVL.

The chain links TRBV19 to TRBJ1-5; D perhaps matches TRBD1 (5 bases). The length of the CDR3 is 17 residues. The germline V gene encodes CDR1 LNHDA and CDR2 SQIVND (reference sequence). The germline V and J ends were trimmed by 3 bases and 0 bases, with 15 bases remaining between them. CDR3: CASSMGGWGNSNQPQHF. CDR3 coding DNA: TGTGCCAGTAGTATGGGGGGATGGGGCAATAGCAATCAGCCCCAGCATTTT.

This clone was seen many times. The genes are TRBV6-5 and TRBJ1-1; no clear D gene. CDR3 length: 14 residues. Trimming pared 10 bases from V and 5 bases from J, leaving 20 bases between. Germline assignment: CDR1 MNHEY and CDR2 SVGAGI. CDR3 protein: CAIASRGLKTEAFF. DNA of the CDR3: TGTGCCATCGCTTCTCGGGGTCTTAAGACTGAAGCTTTCTTT.

This clone was seen only a few times. The chain has TRBV6-5 and TRBJ2-7; 8 nucleotides match TRBD1. Germline loops: CDR1 MNHEY, CDR2 SVGAGI. V dropped 6 bases and J dropped 3; count of bases not matched to a gene: 4. The CDR3 consists of 13 residues. CDR3 nucleotides: TGTGCCAGCAGGAGAGGACAGGGCTACGAGCAGTACTTC. Its translation: CASRRGQGYEQYF.

V and J are TRBV2 and TRBJ2-3; D ambiguous. V dropped 3 bases and J dropped 6 bases, with 10 bases sitting between them. In germline, CDR1 is SNHLY, CDR2 FYNNEI. The CDR3 has 13 residues. CDR3 sequence reads: CASSENEGDTQYF. CDR3 in DNA: TGTGCCAGCAGTGAGAACGAAGGGGATACGCAGTATTTT.

V is TRBV29-1 and J is TRBJ1-1; 11 nucleotides line up with TRBD1. Unmatched junction bases numbered 5, after V lost 7 bases and J lost 7 bases. Germline V lookup: CDR1 SQVTM, CDR2 ANQGSEA. The CDR3 contains 12 residues. CDR3 sequence reads: CSGGTGGSEAFF. The CDR3 nucleotides are TGCAGCGGGGGGACAGGGGGGAGTGAAGCTTTCTTT.

The rearrangement links TRBV19 to TRBJ2-4, with TRBD1 matching over 9 bases. CDR3 length: 14 amino acids. The V and J ends lost 3 bases and 8 bases, in that order; junction bases with no gene match: 5. The germline CDR1 and CDR2 sequences are LNHDA and SQIVND (reference sequence). CDR3 sequence: CASSISGQGDIQYF. Written as DNA, the CDR3 is TGTGCCAGTAGTATCTCGGGACAGGGTGACATTCAGTACTTC.

V and J are TRBV10-3 and TRBJ2-3; possibly TRBD1 or TRBD2 for D (5 bases each). This CDR3 region has 17 residues. In germline, CDR1 is ENHRY, CDR2 SYGVKD. Trimming took off 5 bases at V and 0 bases at J, with 18 bases between the two ends. CDR3 in amino acids: CAISRIPGTRSTDTQYF. The CDR3 DNA reads TGTGCCATCAGTAGGATCCCCGGGACCCGGAGCACAGATACGCAGTATTTT.

The genes are TRBV2 and TRBJ2-5, with 7 bases identical to TRBD1. CDR1 SNHLY and CDR2 FYNNEI come from the germline V gene. There are 14 residues in the CDR3. The V segment lost 5 bases and the J segment 5 bases; nucleotides outside the gene matches: 8. CDR3 DNA: TGTGCCAGCAGTACGGACAGGCCCCAGGAGACCCAGTACTTC. Protein product: CASSTDRPQETQYF.

The rearrangement joins TRBV12-5 to TRBJ2-2; D not certain. CDR3 size: 12 residues. The ends were cut back, 9 bases at V and 1 base at J, with 6 bases in the middle. Germline values: CDR1 LGHNT, CDR2 FRNRAP. The CDR3 region has the DNA TGTGCTAGCGCAGGGAACACCGGGGAGCTGTTTTTT. Protein product: CASAGNTGELFF.

The sample holds a few counts of this clone. This sequence joins TRBV7-2 and TRBJ2-7, with a weak D call TRBD1 (6 bases). The CDR3 totals 17 residues. Trimming left V 5 bases short and J 2 bases short, with 22 bases between. Germline V CDR1 and CDR2: SGHTA, FQGNSA. The CDR3 is CASSNRGSGTPTYEQYF. As DNA, the CDR3 is TGTGCCAGCAGCAATAGGGGATCCGGGACACCTACCTACGAGCAGTACTTC.